A selection of T cell receptor beta chains follows, all from one sample in a study of blood T cell repertoires in COVID-19. Generated by immunoSEQ multiplex PCR, the TCRdb table keeps only in-frame clones and is missing some. The table records 100,000 or so clones, approximately 90% of them present only once. The source material was peripheral blood. These TCRs come from a man aged 45 to 65 with acute or convalescent COVID-19. The CDR3 runs from the conserved cysteine through the conserved F or W. D genes are given only for firm matches. Clone size, where shown, is once, few, many, or a class for clones that have expanded.

TRBJ1-5 TRBV10-3 . . CAISGEGLGQPQHF TGTGCCATCAGTGGGGAGGGTTTGGGTCAGCCCCAGCATTTT
TRBJ1-2 TRBV3-1/TRBV3-2 few . CASSSRRDNYGYTF TGTGCCAGCAGCTCGCGCAGGGATAACTATGGCTACACCTTC
TRBJ2-7 TRBV11-2 . TRBD1 CASSFGDRGQREQYF TGTGCCAGCAGCTTTGGAGACAGGGGGCAACGGGAGCAGTACTTC
TRBJ1-4 TRBV9 . . CASSVGASRANEKLFF TGTGCCAGCAGCGTAGGGGCCTCTCGTGCTAATGAAAAACTGTTTTTT
TRBJ1-6 TRBV5-4 . . CASSLGAAYNSPLHF TGTGCCAGCAGCTTGGGAGCGGCCTATAATTCACCCCTCCACTTT
TRBJ2-2 TRBV5-1 . TRBD1 CASGTGFANTGELFF TGCGCCAGCGGGACAGGGTTCGCGAACACCGGGGAGCTGTTTTTT
TRBJ2-3 TRBV28 . TRBD2 CASSFQRGGTDTQYF TGTGCCAGCAGTTTCCAGCGGGGGGGAACAGATACGCAGTATTTT
TRBJ1-3 TRBV7-6 . . CASSPRRPDSGNTIYF TGTGCCAGCAGCCCACGAAGACCCGACAGTGGAAACACCATATATTTT
TRBJ1-1 TRBV2 . . CASSRTDATEAFF TGTGCCAGCAGTCGGACAGACGCCACTGAAGCTTTCTTT
TRBJ2-1 TRBV6-1 . . CASQFTGDSYNEQFF TGTGCCAGCCAATTCACAGGAGACTCCTACAATGAGCAGTTCTTC
TRBJ1-1 TRBV5-1 once TRBD1 CASTPLGTGVSGGEAFF TGCGCCAGCACCCCGTTAGGGACAGGGGTCTCCGGGGGTGAAGCTTTCTTT
TRBJ1-1 TRBV5-5 . . CASSPTGIGNTEAFF TGTGCCAGCAGCCCAACAGGGATCGGGAACACTGAAGCTTTCTTT